This TCR beta chain was sequenced during a study of T cells in Graves' hyperthyroidism and ophthalmopathy. Uncontrolled infections, other autoimmune diseases, pregnancy or lactation led to exclusion of patients. Comment on this clonotype: Its antigen is still unknown.

Trimming left V 5 bases short and J 6 bases short, with 20 bases between. The CDR3 extends over 15 amino acids. The germline gives CDR1 MNHNS, CDR2 SASEGT. It was RNA transcripts that yielded the amplified TCR beta CDR3 regions. HTBI primers drove first-round RT-PCR of the TCR CDR3. TCRdb itself ran the multiplex PCR reads through MiXCR, one entry per CDR3 protein. The sample shows about 640,000 distinct CDR3 sequences, about 14% of them seen only once. Study-level points and caveats: From stable hyperthyroidism, ophthalmopathy was separated by a 13 V-J model.

Sequences were obtained from blood. The chain combines TRBV6-1 with TRBJ2-7; perhaps TRBD2 as D (6 bases). This receptor was identified in a woman aged 45 to 65 with Graves' ophthalmopathy. The CDR3 spells CASSPRTGVSAEQYF. CDR3 nucleotides: TGTGCCAGCAGTCCACGGACGGGAGTCAGCGCCGAGCAGTACTTC.